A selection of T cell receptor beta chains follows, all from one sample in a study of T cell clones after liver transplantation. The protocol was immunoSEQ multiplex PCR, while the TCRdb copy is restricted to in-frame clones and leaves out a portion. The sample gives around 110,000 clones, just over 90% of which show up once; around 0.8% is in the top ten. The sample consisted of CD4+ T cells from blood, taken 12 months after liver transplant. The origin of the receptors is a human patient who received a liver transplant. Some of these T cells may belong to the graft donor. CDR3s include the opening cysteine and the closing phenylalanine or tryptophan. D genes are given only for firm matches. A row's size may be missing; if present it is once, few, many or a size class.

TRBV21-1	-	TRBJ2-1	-	TGTGCCAGTAGGCGGGCGGGAGGCCCTGAACTTTACAATGAGCAGTTCTTC	CASRRAGGPELYNEQFF
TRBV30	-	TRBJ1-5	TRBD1	TGTGCCTGGGGGGGACAGGCGAATCAGCCCCAGCATTTT	CAWGGQANQPQHF
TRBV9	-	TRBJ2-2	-	TGTGCCAGCAGCGTAGGATGGACAGCGAACACCGGGGAGCTGTTTTTT	CASSVGWTANTGELFF
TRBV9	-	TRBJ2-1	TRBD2	TGTGCCAGCAGCGTAGGGAGTAGCGGGGACTACAATGAGCAGTTCTTC	CASSVGSSGDYNEQFF
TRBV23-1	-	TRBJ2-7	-	TGCGCCAGCTGGAAAGCATTCAGGGGTGACTACGAGCAGTACTTC	CASWKAFRGDYEQYF
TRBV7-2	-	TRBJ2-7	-	TGTGCCAGCAGCTTAGCCCGGGAGTCCTACGAGCAGTACTTC	CASSLARESYEQYF
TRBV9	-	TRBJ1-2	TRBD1	TGTGCCAGCAGCCCAACCAGCAGACAGGGGGGTGGCTACACCTTC	CASSPTSRQGGGYTF
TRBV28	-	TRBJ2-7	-	TGTGCCAGCAGTAGCTTGGACGCCTACGAGCAGTACTTC	CASSSLDAYEQYF
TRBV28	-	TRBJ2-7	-	TGTGCCAGCAGTTTACCAAGATCAGGGAGACGTGGCGAGCAGTACTTC	CASSLPRSGRRGEQYF
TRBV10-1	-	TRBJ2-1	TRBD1	TGCGCCAGCGAGGGGACAGGGGTCCACAATGAGCAGTTCTTC	CASEGTGVHNEQFF
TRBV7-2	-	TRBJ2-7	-	TGTGCCAGCAGCCGGACGGTGGCCTACGAGCAGTACTTC	CASSRTVAYEQYF
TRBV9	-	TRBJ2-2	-	TGTGCCAGCAGCGTTGAGGCGTTTGGTGCCGGGGAGCTGTTTTTT	CASSVEAFGAGELFF
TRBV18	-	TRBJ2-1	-	TGTGCCAGCTCACCAAAGGACGGTGAGCAGTTCTTC	CASSPKDGEQFF
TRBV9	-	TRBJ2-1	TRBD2	TGTGCCAGCAGCGTAGGGCCTAGCGGGAGGATCAATGAGCAGTTCTTC	CASSVGPSGRINEQFF
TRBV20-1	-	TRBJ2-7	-	TGCAGTGCTAGAAGTACCTACGAGCAGTACTTC	CSARSTYEQYF
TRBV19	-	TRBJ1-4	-	TGTGCCAGTAATGGGAGAGGGTATGAAAAACTGTTTTTT	CASNGRGYEKLFF
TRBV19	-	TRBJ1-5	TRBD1	TGTGCCAGTAGCGGGGACAGGGTACAGCCCCAGCATTTT	CASSGDRVQPQHF
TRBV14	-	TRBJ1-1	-	TGTGCCAGCAGCCAAGAAGAGAACCAACTCACTGAAGCTTTCTTT	CASSQEENQLTEAFF
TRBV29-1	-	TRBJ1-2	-	TGCAGCGTTGTAAGTCTCCCTGAACATGGCTACACCTTC	CSVVSLPEHGYTF
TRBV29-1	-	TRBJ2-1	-	TGCAGCGTCTTCGACAGTCTCTACAATGAGCAGTTCTTC	CSVFDSLYNEQFF
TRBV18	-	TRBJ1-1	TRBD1	TGTGCCAGCTCACCAATTGAGACAGGGGCTACAAACACTGAAGCTTTCTTT	CASSPIETGATNTEAFF
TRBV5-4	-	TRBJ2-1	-	TGTGCCAGCAGTCCAGTCGCGGCGGACTACAATGAGCAGTTCTTC	CASSPVAADYNEQFF
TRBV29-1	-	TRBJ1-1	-	TGCAGCGTTGAAGACCGATACACTGAAGCTTTCTTT	CSVEDRYTEAFF
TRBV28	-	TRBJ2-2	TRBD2	TGTGCCAGCTCATCAGGGGCGGGAGGGAAAGTAGGGGAGCTGTTTTTT	CASSSGAGGKVGELFF
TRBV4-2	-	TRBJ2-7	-	TGTGCCAGCAGCCGAGGGGACTCCTCAAACTCCTACGAGCAGTACTTC	CASSRGDSSNSYEQYF
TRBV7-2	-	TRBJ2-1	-	TGTGCCAGCAGATCGACCCCCCGGGTGGTCAATGAGCAGTTCTTC	CASRSTPRVVNEQFF
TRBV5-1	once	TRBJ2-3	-	TGCGCCAGCAGCCCTGGGAACGACGACACGCAGTATTTT	CASSPGNDDTQYF
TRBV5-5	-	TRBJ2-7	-	TGTGCCAGCACTCTCCGGGACATACTCTACGAGCAGTACTTC	CASTLRDILYEQYF
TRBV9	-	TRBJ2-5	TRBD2	TGTGCCAGCAGCCCCCGGACTAGCCCCCAAGAGACCCAGTACTTC	CASSPRTSPQETQYF
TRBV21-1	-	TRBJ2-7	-	TGTGCCAGCAGCCCTGGGCGGGGGGCCCTCGAGCAGTACTTC	CASSPGRGALEQYF
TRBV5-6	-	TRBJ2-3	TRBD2	TGTGCCAGCAGCCGGACTAGCGGGAGGCCCGAGGGATTAACAGATACGCAGTATTTT	CASSRTSGRPEGLTDTQYF
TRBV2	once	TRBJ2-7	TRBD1	TGTGCCAGCAGTCAGGACAGGGGAGACTACGAGCAGTACTTC	CASSQDRGDYEQYF
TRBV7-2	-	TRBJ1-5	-	TGTGCCAGCAGCTTAGCGGCAGGGAGTCATCAGCCCCAGCATTTT	CASSLAAGSHQPQHF
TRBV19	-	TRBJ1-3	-	TGTGCCAGTAGTCAAGATGGAGTATCTGGAAACACCATATATTTT	CASSQDGVSGNTIYF
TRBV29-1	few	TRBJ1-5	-	TGCAGCGTTGGGGGTATGAACAATCAGCCCCAGCATTTT	CSVGGMNNQPQHF
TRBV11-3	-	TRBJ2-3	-	TGTGCCAGCAGCACGACAGCTAGCACAGATACGCAGTATTTT	CASSTTASTDTQYF
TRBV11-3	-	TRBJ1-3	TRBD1	TGTGCCAGCAGCAAAAGACAGGGGGCGAATGGAAACACCATATATTTT	CASSKRQGANGNTIYF
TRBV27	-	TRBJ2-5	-	TGTGCCAGCAGGAGAGGTGCAGAAGAGACCCAGTACTTC	CASRRGAEETQYF
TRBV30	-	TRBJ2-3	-	TGTGCCTGGAACGGCGGGATAACAGATACGCAGTATTTT	CAWNGGITDTQYF
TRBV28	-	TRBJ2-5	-	TGTGCCAGCATCCAGGGGGGAGAGGAGACCCAGTACTTC	CASIQGGEETQYF
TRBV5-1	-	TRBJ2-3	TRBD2	TGCGCCAGCAGCTTAATGACTAGCGGGAGCACAGATACGCAGTATTTT	CASSLMTSGSTDTQYF
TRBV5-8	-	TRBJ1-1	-	TGTGCCAGCAGCTTGGACAGGGACACTGAAGCTTTCTTT	CASSLDRDTEAFF
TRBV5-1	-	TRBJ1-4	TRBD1	TGCGCCAGCAGTCTCAGGACAGGGGGCATTGAAAAACTGTTTTTT	CASSLRTGGIEKLFF
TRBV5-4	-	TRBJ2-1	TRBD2	TGTGCCAGCATGGCGCCTAGCGGGTTCTACAATGAGCAGTTCTTC	CASMAPSGFYNEQFF
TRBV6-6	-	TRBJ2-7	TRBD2	TGTGCCAGCAGTTCCCCCTGGACTAGCGGGAGTGACGAGCAGTACTTC	CASSSPWTSGSDEQYF
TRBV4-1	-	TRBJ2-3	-	TGCGCCAGCAGCCAAGAGGGTCAGACAAAATATACGCAGTATTTT	CASSQEGQTKYTQYF
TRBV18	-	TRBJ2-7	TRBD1	TGTGCCAGCTCACCAGTTACAGGGGTATGGGTCGAGCAGTACTTC	CASSPVTGVWVEQYF
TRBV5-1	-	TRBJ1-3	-	TGCGCCAGCAGCTTGGAAGGAGAGGGCACCATATATTTT	CASSLEGEGTIYF
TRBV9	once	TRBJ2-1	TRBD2	TGTGCCAGCAGCGGGGGGCCGCCAGCGGGAGGCCCCAATGAGCAGTTCTTC	CASSGGPPAGGPNEQFF
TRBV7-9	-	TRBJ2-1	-	TGTGCCAGCAGCTCTAGCGTAGGTGGGCAGTTCTTC	CASSSSVGGQFF
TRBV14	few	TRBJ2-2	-	TGTGCCAGCAGTCGCCTACGGGCCGGGGAGCTGTTTTTT	CASSRLRAGELFF
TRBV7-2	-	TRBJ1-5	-	TGTGCCAGCAGCTTAGGGCAGGCCCAGCCCCAGCATTTT	CASSLGQAQPQHF
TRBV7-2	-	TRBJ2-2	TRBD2	TGTGCCAGCAGCATTGGACTAGCGGCTCCCGGGGAGCTGTTTTTT	CASSIGLAAPGELFF
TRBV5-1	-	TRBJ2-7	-	TGCGCCAGCAGCTTGGCGTCTTTCGAGCGCGACGAGCAGTACTTC	CASSLASFERDEQYF
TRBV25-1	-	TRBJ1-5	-	TGTGCCAGCAGTGACTCAATCGGCGGCCCGAATCAGCCCCAGCATTTT	CASSDSIGGPNQPQHF
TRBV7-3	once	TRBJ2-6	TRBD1	TGTGCCAGCAGCTCGGGACAGTTGGGCTCTGGGGCCAACGTCCTGACTTTC	CASSSGQLGSGANVLTF
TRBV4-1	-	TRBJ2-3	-	TGCGCCAGCAGCCAAGAAGGCAGGAGCACAGATACGCAGTATTTT	CASSQEGRSTDTQYF
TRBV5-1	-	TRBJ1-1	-	TGCGCCAGCAGCCCGATGGAGGGTTGGGGGACTGAAGCTTTCTTT	CASSPMEGWGTEAFF
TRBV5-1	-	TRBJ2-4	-	TGCGCCAGCAGCTTAGACTTAAAAGCCAAAAACATTCAGTACTTC	CASSLDLKAKNIQYF